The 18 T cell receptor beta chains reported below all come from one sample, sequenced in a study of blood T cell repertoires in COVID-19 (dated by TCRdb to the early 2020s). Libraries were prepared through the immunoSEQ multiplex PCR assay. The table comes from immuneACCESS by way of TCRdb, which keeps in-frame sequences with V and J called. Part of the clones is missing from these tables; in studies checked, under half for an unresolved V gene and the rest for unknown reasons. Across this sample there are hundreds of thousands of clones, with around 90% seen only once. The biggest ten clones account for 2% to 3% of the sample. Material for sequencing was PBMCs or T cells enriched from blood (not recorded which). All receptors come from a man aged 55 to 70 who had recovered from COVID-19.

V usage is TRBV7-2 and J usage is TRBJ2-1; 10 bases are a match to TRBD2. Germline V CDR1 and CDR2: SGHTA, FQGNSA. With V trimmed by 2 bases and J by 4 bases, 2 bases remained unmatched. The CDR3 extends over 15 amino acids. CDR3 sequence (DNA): TGTGCCAGCAGCTTATCACTAGCGGGGTACAATGAGCAGTTCTTC. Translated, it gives CASSLSLAGYNEQFF. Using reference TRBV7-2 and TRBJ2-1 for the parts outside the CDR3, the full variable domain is GAGVSQSPSNKVTEKGKDVELRCDPISGHTALYWYRQSLGQGLEFLIYFQGNSAPDKSGLPSDRFSAERTGGSVSTLTIQRTQQEDSAVYLCASSLSLAGYNEQFFGPGTRLTVL.

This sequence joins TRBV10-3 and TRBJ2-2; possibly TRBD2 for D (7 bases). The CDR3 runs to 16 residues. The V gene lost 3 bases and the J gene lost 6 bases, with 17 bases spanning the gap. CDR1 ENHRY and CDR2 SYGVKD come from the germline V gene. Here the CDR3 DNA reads TGTGCCATCAGTGACGGGGGCGGGAGAGTCGCCGGGGAGCTGTTTTTT. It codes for CAISDGGGRVAGELFF.

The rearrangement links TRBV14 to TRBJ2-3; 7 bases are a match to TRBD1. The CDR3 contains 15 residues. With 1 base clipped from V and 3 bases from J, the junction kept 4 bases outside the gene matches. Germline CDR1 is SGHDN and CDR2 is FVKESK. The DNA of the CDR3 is TGTGCCAGCAGCCAAGCACAGGGGAAGACAGATACGCAGTATTTT. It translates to CASSQAQGKTDTQYF.

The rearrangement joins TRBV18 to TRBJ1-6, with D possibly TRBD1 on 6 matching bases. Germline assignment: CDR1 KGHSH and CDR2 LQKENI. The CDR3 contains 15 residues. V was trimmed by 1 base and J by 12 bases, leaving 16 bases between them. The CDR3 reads CASSPQGRGAEPLHF. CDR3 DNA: TGTGCCAGCTCACCACAAGGCAGGGGCGCGGAACCCCTCCACTTT.

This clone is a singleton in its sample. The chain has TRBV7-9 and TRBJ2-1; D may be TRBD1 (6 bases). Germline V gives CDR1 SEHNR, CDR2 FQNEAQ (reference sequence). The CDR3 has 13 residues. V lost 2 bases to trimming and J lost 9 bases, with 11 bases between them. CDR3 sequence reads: CASSLTGSGEQFF. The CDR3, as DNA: TGTGCCAGCAGCTTAACAGGGTCCGGTGAGCAGTTCTTC.

The CDR3 sequence: CASSPFTGRDTEAFF. The CDR3 nucleotides read TGTGCCAGCTCACCGTTTACAGGGCGGGACACTGAAGCTTTCTTT. The chain joins TRBV18 to TRBJ1-1, with D tentatively TRBD1 (6 bases). The CDR3 extends over 15 amino acids. CDR1 KGHSH and CDR2 LQKENI come from the germline V gene. V dropped 3 bases and J dropped 3 bases, with 14 bases sitting between them.

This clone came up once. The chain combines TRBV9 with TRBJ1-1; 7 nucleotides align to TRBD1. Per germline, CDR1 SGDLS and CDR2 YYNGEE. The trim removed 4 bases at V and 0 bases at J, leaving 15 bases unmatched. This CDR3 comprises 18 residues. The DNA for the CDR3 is TGTGCCAGCAGCTTCCCCTACAGGGGAAGGGGAATGAACACTGAAGCTTTCTTT. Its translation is CASSFPYRGRGMNTEAFF.

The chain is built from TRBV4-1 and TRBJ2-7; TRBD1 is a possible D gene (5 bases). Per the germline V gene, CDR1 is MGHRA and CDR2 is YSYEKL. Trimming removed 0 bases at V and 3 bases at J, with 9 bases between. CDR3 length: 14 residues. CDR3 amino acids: CASSQESGLYEQYF. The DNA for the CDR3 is TGCGCCAGCAGCCAAGAGTCAGGGCTCTACGAGCAGTACTTC.

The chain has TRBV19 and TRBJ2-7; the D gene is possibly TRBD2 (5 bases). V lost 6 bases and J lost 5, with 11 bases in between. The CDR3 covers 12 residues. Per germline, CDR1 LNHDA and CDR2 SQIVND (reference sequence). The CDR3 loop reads CASSGELHEQYF. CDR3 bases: TGTGCCAGTAGCGGGGAACTCCACGAGCAGTACTTC. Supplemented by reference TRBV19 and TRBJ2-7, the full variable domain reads DGGITQSPKYLFRKEGQNVTLSCEQNLNHDAMYWYRQDPGQGLRLIYYSQIVNDFQKGDIAEGYSVSREKKESFPLTVTSAQKNPTAFYLCASSGELHEQYFGPGTRLTVT.

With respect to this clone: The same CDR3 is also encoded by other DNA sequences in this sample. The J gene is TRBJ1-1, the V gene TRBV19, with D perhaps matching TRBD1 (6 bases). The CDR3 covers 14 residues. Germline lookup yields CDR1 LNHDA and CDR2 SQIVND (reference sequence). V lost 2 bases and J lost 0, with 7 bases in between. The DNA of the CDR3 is TGTGCCAGTAGTATACAGGGGATGAACACTGAAGCTTTCTTT. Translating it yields CASSIQGMNTEAFF.

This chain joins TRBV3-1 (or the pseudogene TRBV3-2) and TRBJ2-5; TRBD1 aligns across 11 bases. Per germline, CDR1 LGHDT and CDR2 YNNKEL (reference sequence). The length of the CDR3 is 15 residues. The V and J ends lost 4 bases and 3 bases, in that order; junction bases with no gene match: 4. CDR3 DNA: TGTGCCAGCAGCCGAAGGACAGGGGGCAAAGAGACCCAGTACTTC. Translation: CASSRRTGGKETQYF.

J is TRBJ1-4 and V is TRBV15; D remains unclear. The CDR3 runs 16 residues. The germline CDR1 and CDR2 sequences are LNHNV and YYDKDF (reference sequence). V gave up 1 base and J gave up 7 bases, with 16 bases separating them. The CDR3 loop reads CATSRGHGGQPEKLFF. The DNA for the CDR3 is TGTGCCACCAGCAGAGGCCACGGCGGGCAGCCTGAAAAACTGTTTTTT.

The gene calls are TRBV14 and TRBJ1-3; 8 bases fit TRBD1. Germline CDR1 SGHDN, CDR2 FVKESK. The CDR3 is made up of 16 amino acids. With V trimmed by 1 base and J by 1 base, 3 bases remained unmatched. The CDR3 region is CASSQVQGASGNTIYF. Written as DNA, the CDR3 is TGTGCCAGCAGCCAAGTTCAGGGGGCTTCTGGAAACACCATATATTTT.

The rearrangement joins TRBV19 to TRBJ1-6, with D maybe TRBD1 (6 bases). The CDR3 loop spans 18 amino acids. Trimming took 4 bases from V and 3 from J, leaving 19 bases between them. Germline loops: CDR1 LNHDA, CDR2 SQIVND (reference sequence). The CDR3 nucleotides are TGTGCCAGTAGTAAACCCCGGGACATGGAATTCTATAATTCACCCCTCCACTTT. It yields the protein CASSKPRDMEFYNSPLHF.

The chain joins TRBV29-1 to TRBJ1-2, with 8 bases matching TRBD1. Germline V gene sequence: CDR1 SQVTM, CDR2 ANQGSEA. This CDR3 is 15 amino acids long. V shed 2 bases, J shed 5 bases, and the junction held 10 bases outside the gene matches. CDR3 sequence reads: CSVETRDWTGYGYTF. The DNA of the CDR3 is TGCAGCGTTGAAACCCGCGATTGGACAGGGTATGGCTACACCTTC.

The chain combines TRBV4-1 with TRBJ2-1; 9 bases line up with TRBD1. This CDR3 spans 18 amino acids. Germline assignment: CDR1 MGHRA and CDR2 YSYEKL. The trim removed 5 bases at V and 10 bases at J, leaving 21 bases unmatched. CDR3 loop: CASSLNPGQGPLQGEQFF. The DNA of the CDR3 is TGCGCCAGCAGCTTAAACCCGGGACAGGGCCCCCTACAAGGGGAGCAGTTCTTC.

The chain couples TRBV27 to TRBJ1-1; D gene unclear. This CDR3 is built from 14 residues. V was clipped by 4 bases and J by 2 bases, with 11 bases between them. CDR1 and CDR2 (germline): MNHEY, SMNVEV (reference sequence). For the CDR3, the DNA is TGTGCCAGCAGTTCCTGGACGGGAAACACTGAAGCTTTCTTT. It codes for CASSSWTGNTEAFF.

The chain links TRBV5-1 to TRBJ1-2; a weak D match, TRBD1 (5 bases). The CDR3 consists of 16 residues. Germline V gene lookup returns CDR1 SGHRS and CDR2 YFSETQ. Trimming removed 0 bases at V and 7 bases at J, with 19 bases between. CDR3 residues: CASSLEATALFFGYTF. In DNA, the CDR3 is TGCGCCAGCAGCTTGGAAGCGACAGCCCTTTTCTTTGGCTACACCTTC. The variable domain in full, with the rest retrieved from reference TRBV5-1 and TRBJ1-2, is KAGVTQTPRYLIKTRGQQVTLSCSPISGHRSVSWYQQTPGQGLQFLFEYFSETQRNKGNFPGRFSGRQFSNSRSEMNVSTLELGDSALYLCASSLEATALFFGYTFGSGTRLTVV.